This passage covers 18 T cell receptor beta chains from one sample sequenced in a study of post-analysis software for immune sequencing data. Study findings and constraints: Elevated frequency relative to controls characterized several TRBV segments in patients, TRBV5-6, TRBV5-1 and TRBV20-1 among them.

Unique molecular identifiers were built into the TCR beta cDNA libraries. Via MiXCR, TCRdb re-called the PCR reads, giving one row per CDR3 protein. The sample includes around 400,000 distinct CDR3 sequences, around a third seen only once; the top ten take around an eighth. No antigen has been assigned to these receptors. The sequenced sample consisted of blood. The receptors shown here come from a girl aged 10 to 17 with multiple sclerosis.

This chain links TRBV15 with TRBJ2-5, with D unclear. The V and J ends lost 1 base and 4 bases respectively, with 16 bases between them. This CDR3 is built from 16 residues. Germline V gene data show CDR1 as LNHNV and CDR2 as YYDKDF (reference sequence). The CDR3 spells CATSRAATALGETQYF. CDR3 nucleotides: TGTGCCACCAGCAGAGCAGCAACCGCATTGGGAGAGACCCAGTACTTC.

This clonotype was seen only a few times. At one of its ends the junction is not consistent with the germline gene, which may arise from a read error. This chain uses TRBV6-5 with TRBJ1-2, with 7 bases aligning to TRBD1. The CDR3 length is 14 residues. Germline loops: CDR1 MNHEY, CDR2 SVGAGI. CDR3 in amino acids: CSSSYRDSPNGYTF. The DNA of the CDR3 is TGTTCCAGCAGCTACCGGGACAGTCCTAATGGCTACACCTTC.

The V and J genes are TRBV20-1 and TRBJ1-1; no clear D. Trimming shortened V by 6 bases and J by 3 bases, and 14 bases separated the two germline ends. This CDR3 contains 13 residues. Looked up from germline, CDR1 is DFQATT and CDR2 is SNEGSKA (reference sequence). The CDR3 is CSATTHSDTEAFF. DNA for the CDR3: TGCAGTGCCACCACCCACAGCGACACTGAAGCTTTCTTT.

This clonotype was found a few times. One end of the junction does not line up with germline, which may come from a read error. The chain links TRBV13 to TRBJ2-5; D is ambiguous. CDR1 PRHDT and CDR2 FYEKMQ come from the germline V gene (reference sequence). The CDR3 is 15 residues long. CDR3 sequence reads: CASSRRTATQETRYF. In DNA, the CDR3 is TGTGCCAGCAGCCGGCGCACAGCTACCCAAGAGACCCGGTACTTC.

V is TRBV12-3 or TRBV12-4 and J is TRBJ1-1; TRBD1 matches 8 bases. Trimming removed 4 bases from V and 4 bases from J; junction bases left unmatched: 5. The CDR3 runs 14 residues. The DNA of the CDR3 is TGTGCCAGCAGTTCACAGGGGGATGGCACTGAAGCTTTCTTT. It is translated as CASSSQGDGTEAFF.

This chain uses TRBV27 with TRBJ2-7; no clear D gene. The CDR3 totals 13 residues. The germline CDR1 and CDR2 sequences are MNHEY and SMNVEV (reference sequence). V lost 0 bases, J lost 5 bases, and 8 bases lay in between. CDR3 in amino acids: CASSLSGSHEQYF. The CDR3 DNA is TGTGCCAGCAGTTTATCGGGTTCCCACGAGCAGTACTTC.

V usage is TRBV6-6 and J usage is TRBJ1-4, with D possibly TRBD1 on 5 matching bases. The CDR3 length is 15 residues. Germline V CDR1 and CDR2: MNHNY, SVGAGI (reference sequence). The V and J ends lost 5 bases and 3 bases respectively, with 13 bases between them. Here the CDR3 DNA reads TGTGCCAGCAGTCCAAGGGGCAGCTCTAATGAAAAACTGTTTTTT. It specifies CASSPRGSSNEKLFF.

Worth noting for this clonotype: The junction departs from germline at one end; a sequencing error may be responsible. The chain recombines TRBV4-3 with TRBJ2-4; D is uncertain. From germline, CDR1 is LGHNA and CDR2 YSLEER. The CDR3 loop spans 16 amino acids. CDR3 in DNA: TGCGCCAGCAGCCAAGATCAGCTAGGGCCCAAAAGCATTCAGTACTTC. This gives the protein CASSQDQLGPKSIQYF.

This clonotype was counted only a few times. This chain links TRBV12-3 or TRBV12-4 with TRBJ1-1; no firm D call. This CDR3 contains 15 residues. The V gene lost 3 bases and the J gene lost 0 bases, with 11 bases spanning the gap. The CDR3 spells CASSFIPGVNTEAFF. CDR3 nucleotide sequence: TGTGCCAGCAGTTTTATCCCCGGTGTGAACACTGAAGCTTTCTTT.

A note on this clonotype: The junction differs from germline at one of its ends, possibly a read error. The chain joins TRBV6-1 to TRBJ2-5, with TRBD2 matching over 12 bases. The V gene's germline CDR1 is MNHNS and CDR2 SASEGT. The CDR3 consists of 15 residues. Written as DNA, the CDR3 is TGTGCCAGCAGTGAACCGACTAGCGGGGGAGAGACCCGGTACTTC. Protein sequence: CASSEPTSGGETRYF.

In this sample, this clonotype turned up a few times. The chain carries TRBV12-3 or TRBV12-4 and TRBJ2-7; perhaps TRBD2 as D (6 bases). This CDR3 has 14 amino acids. The germline V and J ends were trimmed by 3 bases and 0 bases, with 9 bases remaining between them. The CDR3 loop is CASSFQAGSYEQYF. The CDR3 DNA sequence: TGTGCCAGCAGTTTTCAAGCGGGCTCCTACGAGCAGTACTTC.

This clonotype was seen more than once but under ten times. V usage is TRBV29-1 and J usage is TRBJ2-1, with D possibly matching TRBD2 (6 bases). Germline CDR1 SQVTM, CDR2 ANQGSEA. This CDR3 has 13 residues. V was shortened by 4 bases and J by 8 bases, with 15 bases between the two germline ends. DNA of the CDR3: TGCAGCGTTGGGCGGGATTGGGTCGATGAGCAGTTCTTC. Translation: CSVGRDWVDEQFF.

This clonotype was seen a handful of times. The V call is TRBV29-1, the J call TRBJ1-5, with D uncertain. Germline V gives CDR1 SQVTM, CDR2 ANQGSEA. Trimming took 5 bases from V and 2 from J, leaving 7 bases between them. CDR3 length equals 12 residues. The CDR3 reads CSVSDGNQPQHF. The CDR3 bases are TGCAGCGTTTCGGACGGCAATCAGCCCCAGCATTTT.

In the case of this clonotype: A much larger clone sits a single nucleotide away, making a read error possible. The rearrangement links TRBV6-2 or TRBV6-3 to TRBJ1-2; D gene uncertain. The germline V gene encodes CDR1 MNHEY and CDR2 SVGEGT. The V end lost 2 bases, the J end lost 4 bases, and 14 bases lay between the germline ends. CDR3 length: 15 residues. Here the CDR3 reads CASSYQSSSCYGYTF. CDR3 bases: TGTGCCAGCAGTTACCAGAGTTCCTCGTGCTATGGCTACACCTTC.

The chain joins TRBV27 to TRBJ2-3; 13 nucleotides agree with TRBD2. Germline CDR1 and CDR2: MNHEY and SMNVEV (reference sequence). V dropped 5 bases and J dropped 1; count of bases not matched to a gene: 3. The CDR3 runs to 16 residues. CDR3 DNA: TGTGCCAGCAGTAAGACTAGCGGGGGGCGCACAGATACGCAGTATTTT. This sequence encodes CASSKTSGGRTDTQYF.

V and J are TRBV24-1 and TRBJ2-2, with a weak D call TRBD2 (5 bases). V was cut by 9 bases and J by 6 bases, with 19 bases left in between. The CDR3 covers 15 residues. Germline V gene lookup returns CDR1 KGHDR and CDR2 SFDVKD. CDR3 nucleotides: TGTGCCACCGGAGCGCGAGGAGGCCGCGCCGGGGAGCTGTTTTTT. Encoded protein: CATGARGGRAGELFF.

V usage is TRBV5-1 and J usage is TRBJ2-1; 10 bases align to TRBD2. The CDR3 consists of 15 residues. The V gene's germline CDR1 is SGHRS and CDR2 YFSETQ. Trimming removed 1 base from V and 9 bases from J; junction bases left unmatched: 7. This CDR3 reads CASSLSLAGEGEQFF. CDR3 coding DNA: TGCGCCAGCAGCTTGTCGCTAGCGGGGGAGGGTGAGCAGTTCTTC.

For the CDR3, the DNA is TGCAGTGCTTACGGGGGGCATAAGCATTCCTACAATGAGCAGTTCTTC. Translating gives CSAYGGHKHSYNEQFF. The chain uses TRBV20-1 and TRBJ2-1, with a weak D call TRBD2 (7 bases). V was shortened by 5 bases and J by 1 base, with 18 bases between the two germline ends. There are 16 residues in the CDR3. Germline CDR1 reads DFQATT; CDR2 reads SNEGSKA (reference sequence).